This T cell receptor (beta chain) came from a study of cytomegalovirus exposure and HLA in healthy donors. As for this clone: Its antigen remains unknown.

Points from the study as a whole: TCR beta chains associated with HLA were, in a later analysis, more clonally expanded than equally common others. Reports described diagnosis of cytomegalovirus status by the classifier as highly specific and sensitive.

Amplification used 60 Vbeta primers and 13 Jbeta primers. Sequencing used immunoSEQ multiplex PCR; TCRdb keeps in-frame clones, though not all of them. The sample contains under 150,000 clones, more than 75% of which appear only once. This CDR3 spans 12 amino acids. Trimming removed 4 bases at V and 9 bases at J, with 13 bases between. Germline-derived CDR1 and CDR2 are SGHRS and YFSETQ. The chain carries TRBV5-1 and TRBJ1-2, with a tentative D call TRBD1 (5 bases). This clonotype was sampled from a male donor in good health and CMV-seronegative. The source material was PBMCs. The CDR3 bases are TGCGCCAGCAGCCTCCAGGGCCGAAGCTACACCTTC. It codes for CASSLQGRSYTF.